Described below is a single T cell receptor (beta chain) sequence and its context. The table lists this clone with a few counts. Its antigen is not yet known. Base qualities are not at hand, and no much larger clone is one base apart. CDR1 is given as MNHNS and CDR2 as SASEGT, both from the germline V gene. The CDR3 runs 16 residues from the cysteine to the phenylalanine. Of the read, only the CDR3 DNA is kept; its 48 bases are in frame from base 1. Unmatched junction bases come to 7, with V trimmed by 4 bases and J by 2 bases. The sample originates from a study of blood T cell repertoires in COVID-19 (TCRdb year 2020). In terms of the full investigation: The collaborator samples originated in the United States, Italy and Spain and spanned the acute and convalescent phases of COVID-19. The prospective study material was composed of cDNA or gDNA derived from T cells, B-cell-depleted T cells, or PBMCs. Where HLA class I and class II types were available, the types were taken from metadata supplied by the sample provider, not from assay-based typing. The sample metadata nearly always contained a de-identified subject ID, COVID-19 status, age in years and sex. The samples were drawn from two sources: the first 160 participants of the ongoing ImmuneRACE study, and approximately 1,300 subjects contributed by 6 global collaborators. Subjects who had been exposed to COVID-19, were actively infected with it, or had recovered from it provided the deeply sampled blood TCRbeta repertoires that made up the dataset. The repertoires were released in a freely available public database intended as a resource for research on the immune response to SARS-CoV-2. Overall results and qualifications from the work: The amount of clinical and demographic metadata varied by source and participant and was provided uncurated.

TCRbeta CDR3 regions were amplified from genomic DNA using the immunoSEQ Assay, a bias-controlled multiplex PCR. In the source study's methods: Nucleated cell counts per sample were estimated from amplification of reference gene primers within the assay. To quantify the absolute abundance of each unique TCRbeta CDR3 rearrangement, sequence reads were collapsed and filtered. Productive Simpson clonality was computed per sample as the square root of Simpson's diversity index over productive rearrangements. TCRdb mirrors the immuneACCESS table, restricted to in-frame sequences. Some clones are absent from its copies; in checked studies, under half trace to an unresolved V gene, and the reason for the others is unknown. V and J calls and clone size are copied from that table; D and trimming were computed from the DNA. Recorded for this sample are 200,000 to 250,000 clones; more than 65% of them occurred a single time. The ten largest account for approximately 4% of the sample.

The collaborating institutions used their own protocols to collect whole blood in K2EDTA tubes. For TCRbeta analysis, collaborators shipped samples as frozen whole blood, isolated PBMCs, or DNA extracted from either of those sample types. Sequenced input: peripheral blood. The chain is encoded by TRBV6-1 joined to TRBJ1-5; TRBD1 agrees with 8 junctional bases. The sequence came from a woman in her 40s with active or convalescent COVID-19. The CDR3 protein: CASSGDRGVGNQPQHF. The DNA sequence is as follows: TGTGCCAGCAGTGGCGACAGGGGCGTGGGCAATCAGCCCCAGCATTTT.